The 22 T cell receptor beta chains below were found in one sample sequenced in a study of blood T cell repertoires in COVID-19 (dated by TCRdb to the early 2020s). Libraries were made using the immunoSEQ multiplex PCR assay. TCRdb obtained this table from immuneACCESS and retained in-frame rearrangements with V and J assigned. These tables miss some clones; where compared with another copy, unresolved V genes account for less than half of the shortfall, and the remainder is unexplained. Counted in this sample were approximately 200,000 clones; approximately 80% of them appeared once. The top ten constitute 9.5% to 15% of the sample. The specimen sequenced was peripheral blood. The origin of the receptors is a woman aged 45-65 years with acute or convalescent COVID-19.

The genes are TRBV9 and TRBJ2-4; 9 bases line up with TRBD2. In germline, CDR1 is SGDLS, CDR2 YYNGEE. The CDR3 has 15 amino acids. Trimming at V came to 4 bases and at J to 4 bases, leaving 6 bases not matched to a gene. The CDR3 protein is CASSPRTSDKNIQYF. The CDR3 DNA reads TGTGCCAGCAGCCCCCGGACTAGCGATAAAAACATTCAGTACTTC.

This clone was seen a few times. J is TRBJ2-7 and V is TRBV7-9; 9 nucleotides line up with TRBD1. From germline, CDR1 is SEHNR and CDR2 FQNEAQ (reference sequence). This CDR3 region has 16 residues. After removal of 5 bases from V and 2 bases from J, the junction contained 10 bases not matched to a gene. The CDR3 reads CASSAAGTGFAYEQYF. The CDR3 DNA sequence: TGTGCCAGCAGCGCCGCCGGGACAGGGTTTGCCTACGAGCAGTACTTC.

J is TRBJ2-7 and V is TRBV30, with 7 bases that match TRBD1. Trimming cost V 3 bases and J 5 bases; bases outside gene matches: 7. Per the germline V gene, CDR1 is GTSNPN and CDR2 is SVGIG (reference sequence). This CDR3 has 13 amino acids. The CDR3 sequence is CAWSYGQADEQYF. CDR3 nucleotides: TGTGCCTGGAGCTACGGACAGGCCGACGAGCAGTACTTC.

The J gene is TRBJ2-3, the V gene TRBV12-3 or TRBV12-4; D is unresolved. Deletions cut 5 bases from V and 1 base from J, with 7 bases between. CDR3 length: 13 amino acids. CDR3 loop: CASSPSGTDTQYF. The CDR3 DNA sequence: TGTGCCAGCAGTCCGAGTGGCACAGATACGCAGTATTTT.

The J gene is TRBJ1-1, the V gene TRBV27, with unresolved D. This CDR3 comprises 15 residues. CDR1 is MNHEY and CDR2 is SMNVEV in the germline V gene (reference sequence). Trimming shortened V by 2 bases and J by 1 base, and 11 bases separated the two germline ends. The CDR3 here is CASSLQIGGNTEAFF. CDR3 sequence (DNA): TGTGCCAGCAGTTTACAGATAGGAGGGAACACTGAAGCTTTCTTT.

Only a few counts were recorded for this clone. This rearrangement joins TRBV11-3 to TRBJ1-5, with D unclear. The CDR3 spans 13 residues. V was pared by 4 bases and J by 5 bases, with 9 bases between. Per germline, CDR1 SGHNT and CDR2 YENEEA. The CDR3 DNA reads TGTGCCAGCAGCTGGGCCGATGATCAGCCCCAGCATTTT. Translating gives CASSWADDQPQHF.

The chain combines TRBV5-1 with TRBJ2-7, with D possibly matching TRBD1 (6 bases). Trimming took off 0 bases at V and 13 bases at J, with 20 bases between the two ends. Germline V gene sequence: CDR1 SGHRS, CDR2 YFSETQ. The CDR3 is 14 residues long. This chain's CDR3 is CASSLDRPYGQLYF. DNA of the CDR3: TGCGCCAGCAGCTTGGATAGACCGTATGGACAGCTTTACTTC.

In this sample, this clone turned up many times. V is TRBV4-3 and J is TRBJ2-1; 7 nucleotides line up with TRBD2. CDR1 LGHNA and CDR2 YSLEER come from the germline V gene. Germline trimming cut 0 bases from V and 2 bases from J; bases unmatched to any gene: 4. This CDR3 spans 16 amino acids. The CDR3 bases are TGCGCCAGCAGCCAAGAGTACGGGGGGACCTACAATGAGCAGTTCTTC. It yields the protein CASSQEYGGTYNEQFF.

V gene TRBV6-6 combines with J gene TRBJ2-3; TRBD1 matches at 7 bases. The CDR3 loop spans 15 amino acids. Germline V CDR1 and CDR2: MNHNY, SVGAGI (reference sequence). V lost 6 bases and J lost 4; bases outside the gene matches: 10. The chain's CDR3 is CASRETGSDPDTQYF. The CDR3 DNA is TGTGCCAGCAGGGAGACAGGGTCGGACCCAGATACGCAGTATTTT.

This clone was seen only a few times. The chain links TRBV6-5 to TRBJ1-5; D may be TRBD1 (5 bases). The germline gives CDR1 MNHEY, CDR2 SVGAGI. The CDR3 is 13 residues long. The V end was cut by 6 bases, the J end by 5 bases, with 11 bases between. The DNA of the CDR3 is TGTGCCAGCAGAAGGAGGGGTGATCAGCCCCAGCATTTT. Residues: CASRRRGDQPQHF.

The chain recombines TRBV7-6 with TRBJ2-1; a weak D match, TRBD2 (5 bases). Trimming took off 2 bases at V and 9 bases at J, with 8 bases between the two ends. The CDR3 has 12 amino acids. In germline, CDR1 is SGHVS, CDR2 FNYEAQ. The CDR3 DNA reads TGTGCCAGCAGCTTAAGGAGCGGTGAGCAGTTCTTC. Translation: CASSLRSGEQFF.

In DNA, the CDR3 is TGTGCCAGCAGTTTCCCACAGGGAGGGCCCCCGGGGAATCAGCCCCAGCATTTT. It encodes CASSFPQGGPPGNQPQHF. The rearrangement joins TRBV28 to TRBJ1-5; possibly TRBD1 for D (6 bases). Per the germline V gene, CDR1 is MDHEN and CDR2 is SYDVKM. The V end was cut by 3 bases, the J end by 4 bases, with 22 bases between. The CDR3 has 18 amino acids.

This clone occurred a few times. The rearrangement joins TRBV28 to TRBJ1-2; 8 bases fit TRBD1. The CDR3 runs to 13 residues. V gave up 7 bases and J gave up 8 bases; unmatched junction bases: 9. Germline loops: CDR1 MDHEN, CDR2 SYDVKM. The CDR3 sequence: CASTEGQVRGYTF. Written as DNA, the CDR3 is TGTGCCAGCACCGAGGGACAGGTTCGCGGCTACACCTTC.

This clone was picked up a small number of times. The chain combines TRBV5-1 with TRBJ1-2; D unclear. Germline CDR1 is SGHRS and CDR2 is YFSETQ. The CDR3 loop spans 13 amino acids. V was pared by 1 base and J by 8 bases, with 12 bases between. DNA for the CDR3: TGCGCCAGCAGCTTGACCCTCAAGGAGGGCTACACCTTC. Amino acids: CASSLTLKEGYTF. The whole variable domain, remainder taken from reference TRBV5-1 and TRBJ1-2, is KAGVTQTPRYLIKTRGQQVTLSCSPISGHRSVSWYQQTPGQGLQFLFEYFSETQRNKGNFPGRFSGRQFSNSRSEMNVSTLELGDSALYLCASSLTLKEGYTFGSGTRLTVV.

The chain couples TRBV6-1 to TRBJ2-7, with D perhaps matching TRBD2 (5 bases). This CDR3 spans 13 amino acids. With 6 bases removed from V and 4 bases from J, the gap between germline ends came to 13 bases. The V gene's germline CDR1 is MNHNS and CDR2 SASEGT. The CDR3 spells CASRTAERYEQYF. The CDR3 coding sequence is TGTGCCAGCAGGACCGCAGAGCGGTACGAGCAGTACTTC.

In its sample, this clone was seen once. The rearrangement links TRBV7-2 to TRBJ1-1; TRBD1 agrees at 8 bases. The germline gives CDR1 SGHTA, CDR2 FQGNSA. This CDR3 comprises 15 residues. The J segment lost 2 bases and the V segment lost 3 bases, leaving 5 bases of the junction unmatched. This chain's CDR3 is CASSFQGAPNTEAFF. The CDR3 DNA sequence: TGTGCCAGCAGCTTCCAGGGGGCTCCTAACACTGAAGCTTTCTTT.

J is TRBJ2-5 and V is TRBV19; TRBD1 matches 9 bases. The CDR3 spans 16 residues. V was pared by 5 bases and J by 4 bases, with 11 bases of the junction left unmatched. Germline assignment: CDR1 LNHDA and CDR2 SQIVND (reference sequence). The CDR3 sequence: CASSPPGTGIRETQYF. The CDR3 DNA is TGTGCCAGTAGTCCCCCCGGGACAGGGATTCGAGAGACCCAGTACTTC.

The V and J genes are TRBV14 and TRBJ2-7; possibly TRBD2 for D (5 bases). Germline CDR1 and CDR2: SGHDN and FVKESK. The V end was cut by 1 base, the J end by 9 bases, with 13 bases between. The CDR3 totals 13 residues. As DNA, the CDR3 is TGTGCCAGCAGCCAAGTAGCCTTTGGAGGGCAGTACTTC. Its protein is CASSQVAFGGQYF.

The sample holds a few counts of this clone. This chain connects TRBV28 to TRBJ2-7, with 8 bases matching TRBD1. CDR1 is MDHEN, CDR2 SYDVKM, per germline. The CDR3 spans 16 residues. J lost 0 bases, V lost 1 base, and 5 bases had no gene match. CDR3 DNA sequence: TGTGCCAGCAGTTTATTACAGGGGGTGACCTCCTACGAGCAGTACTTC. This sequence encodes CASSLLQGVTSYEQYF.

Concerning this clone: The sample carries other DNA sequences with the same CDR3. The V and J genes are TRBV18 and TRBJ1-5, with 7 bases fitting TRBD1. The V gene's germline CDR1 is KGHSH and CDR2 LQKENI. With 3 bases clipped from V and 4 bases from J, the junction kept 3 bases outside the gene matches. The CDR3 has 14 residues. The CDR3 nucleotides read TGTGCCAGCTCACCCACAGGGGCGAATCAGCCCCAGCATTTT. Translated: CASSPTGANQPQHF.

This chain uses TRBV7-9 with TRBJ2-7; a weak D match, TRBD1 (6 bases). The CDR3 runs to 14 residues. The ends were cut back, 4 bases at V and 3 bases at J, with 13 bases in the middle. Germline CDR1 SEHNR, CDR2 FQNEAQ (reference sequence). CDR3 DNA: TGTGCCAGCAGCTCCAACAGGGTTGACTACGAGCAGTACTTC. Amino acids: CASSSNRVDYEQYF. The entire variable domain, with the rest obtained from reference TRBV7-9 and TRBJ2-7, is as follows: DTGVSQNPRHKITKRGQNVTFRCDPISEHNRLYWYRQTLGQGPEFLTYFQNEAQLEKSRLLSDRFSAERPKGSFSTLEIQRTEQGDSAMYLCASSSNRVDYEQYFGPGTRLTVT.

V gene TRBV2 combines with J gene TRBJ1-5, with TRBD1 identical over 8 bases. V shed 5 bases, J shed 0 bases, and the junction held 3 bases outside the gene matches. This CDR3 is built from 15 residues. Germline loops: CDR1 SNHLY, CDR2 FYNNEI. DNA for the CDR3: TGTGCCAGCAGTCGGGACAGGTATAGCAATCAGCCCCAGCATTTT. Protein: CASSRDRYSNQPQHF.